This is a list of T cell receptor beta chains from one sample in a study of shared clonotypes between healthy human individuals. TCRdb keeps only in-frame clones here, not all; method: immunoSEQ multiplex PCR. The sample lists fewer than 1.8 million clones, 98% to 99% occurring once. The sequenced material came from naive CD4+ T cells sorted from blood. Receptor source: a man aged 25-45 years in good health. The CDR3 runs from the conserved cysteine through the conserved F or W.

TRBV5-5	CASSFLGILGAGTDTQYF
TRBV18	CASSPPALLDTQYF
TRBV7-2	CASSLLAASTDTQYF
TRBV2	CASTGDGLNYGYTF
TRBV9	CASSAGQGTPNTEAFF
TRBV7-2	CASSYNLGGLTSGNTIYF
TRBV28	CASSLPRQGGYEQYF
TRBV4-1	CASTHQGRTDTQYF
TRBV5-4	CASSLAGGPGTYEQYF
TRBV10-2	CASRRLAEEDNEQFF
TRBV5-4	CASSVTQGAGETQYF
TRBV20-1	CSGTDNEQFF
TRBV15	CATSRNSGLDSYEQYF
TRBV2	CASSEIGPANQPQHF
TRBV5-1	CASSPGLAIYEQYF
TRBV7-3	CASSLSSGSFNEQFF
TRBV13	CASSLRRVETEAFF
TRBV29-1	CSVGGGTDTQYF
TRBV5-1	CASSPLGHQSRVGRYQETQYF
TRBV18	CASSSQETQYF
TRBV13	CASSTSGRLGEQYF
TRBV5-1	CASSLETGTFRELFF
TRBV10-3	CAISESRGGNTIYF
TRBV30	CAWSGLLKANYGYTF
TRBV7-5	CARSLGLAGGVGGEQFF
TRBV10-3	CAISRTGEMNTEAFF
TRBV7-6	CASSSRRTESYNEQFF
TRBV5-8	CASSLGGPYEQYF
TRBV4-1	CASSSPFREKGEQYF
TRBV5-4	CASSYGAATNEKLFF
TRBV14	CASSQTRGGRSPGELFF
TRBV7-2	CASSLGDSAYEQYF
TRBV9	CASSVDADTQYF
TRBV15	CATSREGADTQYF
TRBV6-5	CASSYDRASYGYTF
TRBV6-5	CASSLSGASYNEQFF
TRBV18	CASSPQGNTGELFF
TRBV18	CASSLGTGNTGELFF
TRBV5-4	CASSGEGLPSGVADTQYF
TRBV27	CASARIGEASTDTQYF
TRBV28	CASSRGNGETQYF
TRBV2	CASSQRIGEKLFF
TRBV19	CASSMSVTGRLNTEAFF
TRBV19	CASSISGTGTYEQYF
TRBV5-1	CASSLVEGRETQYF
TRBV27	CASNDGTSPYNEQFF
TRBV25-1	CASSERGALWGYTF